The 31 T cell receptor beta chains in this list originate from one sample, sequenced in a study of blood T cells in healthy people across ages. Sample-barcoded 5' priming and a J-beta primer mix drove a second PCR of roughly 6 to 12 cycles. TCRdb re-called the 5' RACE reads through MiXCR, storing one row per CDR3 protein. Of 730,000 or so distinct CDR3 sequences in the sample, about 43% were seen once. The sequencing sample was made of blood. The receptors were sampled from a man aged 80 or over in good health.

This chain joins TRBV6-2 or TRBV6-3 and TRBJ2-1, with 8 positions matching TRBD2. Germline loops: CDR1 MNHEY, CDR2 SVGEGT. There are 15 residues in the CDR3. V lost 2 bases to trimming and J lost 4 bases; unmatched junction nucleotides: 4. The CDR3 nucleotides are TGTGCCAGCAGTTACCAGGCTAGCGGGTACAATGAGCAGTTCTTC. Its protein is CASSYQASGYNEQFF.

V usage is TRBV20-1 and J usage is TRBJ2-5, with a tentative D call TRBD2 (5 bases). The germline gives CDR1 DFQATT, CDR2 SNEGSKA (reference sequence). The V gene lost 2 bases and the J gene lost 7 bases, with 14 bases spanning the gap. There are 13 residues in the CDR3. CDR3 region: CSARLAGLVTQYF. In DNA form, the CDR3 reads TGCAGTGCTAGACTAGCCGGTCTAGTGACCCAGTACTTC.

This clonotype was counted only a few times. This rearrangement joins TRBV7-2 to TRBJ2-7; D not resolved. V dropped 5 bases and J dropped 3 bases, with 14 bases sitting between them. The V gene's germline CDR1 is SGHTA and CDR2 FQGNSA. The CDR3 loop spans 14 amino acids. The CDR3 DNA reads as TGTGCCAGCAGCACCGGCGGACGGATCTACGAGCAGTACTTC. Protein: CASSTGGRIYEQYF.

In its sample, this clonotype was seen a few times. V is TRBV3-1 and J is TRBJ2-3; 12 bases line up with TRBD2. This CDR3 is 18 amino acids long. The ends lost 1 base at V and 6 bases at J; junction bases unmatched: 11. Germline V gene lookup returns CDR1 LGHDT and CDR2 YNNKEL (reference sequence). The CDR3 DNA reads TGTGCCAGCAGCCAAGTCCAACTAGCGGGAGGAACCACGGATACGCAGTATTTT. Translation gives CASSQVQLAGGTTDTQYF.

The chain links TRBV12-3 or TRBV12-4 to TRBJ2-7; the match to TRBD2 covers 10 bases. CDR3 size: 14 residues. J was trimmed by 2 bases and V by 8 bases; bases with no gene match: 6. The CDR3 nucleotides read TGTGCCAGCGGGCCAAGCGGGGGGGCCTACGAGCAGTACTTC. It specifies CASGPSGGAYEQYF.

There are many counts of this clonotype. This chain links TRBV6-2 or TRBV6-3 with TRBJ2-1, with unresolved D. CDR3 length: 12 amino acids. Trimming removed 6 bases at V and 3 bases at J, with 6 bases between. Germline loops: CDR1 MNHEY, CDR2 SVGEGT. CDR3 in DNA: TGTGCCAGCAGGACCGGCTACAATGAGCAGTTCTTC. Translating gives CASRTGYNEQFF.

The J gene is TRBJ2-3, the V gene TRBV20-1; tentative D call: TRBD1 (7 bases). This CDR3 has 16 amino acids. V was clipped by 5 bases and J by 1 base, with 19 bases between them. Germline values: CDR1 DFQATT, CDR2 SNEGSKA (reference sequence). The CDR3 coding sequence is TGCAGTGCTGGCCGAGGGGGCGGGGATGGCACAGATACGCAGTATTTT. Residues: CSAGRGGGDGTDTQYF.

This clonotype was seen a few times. The chain links TRBV12-3 or TRBV12-4 to TRBJ1-1; D unresolved. V lost 6 bases, J lost 5 bases, and 13 bases lay in between. CDR3 length equals 13 residues. The CDR3 bases are TGTGCCAGCAGGCCCGGAGGTCGGACTGAAGCTTTCTTT. Its translation is CASRPGGRTEAFF.

This chain joins TRBV5-1 and TRBJ2-5, with a possible D match to TRBD2 (6 bases). The closer fit of TRBJ2-1 to the DNA end suggests the J call may be wrong. Germline CDR1 and CDR2: SGHRS and YFSETQ. The CDR3 runs 14 residues. CDR3 bases: TGCGCCAGCAGCTGGACTAACCCCCAAGAGACCCAGTTCTTC. Its translation: CASSWTNPQETQFF.

This clonotype is a singleton in its sample. This CDR3 reads CASSQWTGGGETQYF. In DNA form, the CDR3 reads TGTGCCAGCAGCCAATGGACAGGGGGCGGCGAGACCCAGTACTTC. J is TRBJ2-7 and V is TRBV14; 11 positions match TRBD1. The end of the DNA aligns better with TRBJ2-5, so the J call may be wrong. Germline V gene lookup returns CDR1 SGHDN and CDR2 FVKESK. This CDR3 has 15 amino acids.

The CDR3 DNA reads TGTGCCAGCAGTGCGATAGACAGGGGTAGTAGCGAGCAGTACTTC. Encoded protein: CASSAIDRGSSEQYF. V gene TRBV6-1 combines with J gene TRBJ2-4; 8 bases fit TRBD1. The DNA matches TRBJ2-7 better at its end, which makes the J call doubtful. Germline CDR1 MNHNS, CDR2 SASEGT. This CDR3 is built from 15 residues.

This chain joins TRBV4-2 and TRBJ2-7; a weak D match, TRBD1 (5 bases). V was trimmed by 2 bases and J by 0 bases, leaving 11 bases between them. Germline CDR1 is LGHNA and CDR2 is YNFKEQ. The CDR3 has 15 residues. CDR3 amino acids: CASSQSTGYSYEQYF. For the CDR3, the DNA is TGTGCCAGCAGCCAATCAACAGGCTACTCCTACGAGCAGTACTTC.

This clonotype was detected ten times or more. V usage is TRBV7-2 and J usage is TRBJ2-3, with D maybe TRBD2 (6 bases). Per the germline V gene, CDR1 is SGHTA and CDR2 is FQGNSA. The CDR3 is made up of 16 amino acids. The V gene lost 1 base and the J gene lost 1 base, with 12 bases spanning the gap. The CDR3 region is CASSLDAGGGTDTQYF. The CDR3 DNA reads as TGTGCCAGCAGCTTAGATGCGGGCGGGGGCACAGATACGCAGTATTTT. The whole variable domain, remainder taken from reference TRBV7-2 and TRBJ2-3, is GAGVSQSPSNKVTEKGKDVELRCDPISGHTALYWYRQSLGQGLEFLIYFQGNSAPDKSGLPSDRFSAERTGGSVSTLTIQRTQQEDSAVYLCASSLDAGGGTDTQYFGPGTRLTVL.

This clonotype has a handful of counts. The chain carries TRBV5-1 and TRBJ2-1; 7 bases agree with TRBD1. Germline V gene sequence: CDR1 SGHRS, CDR2 YFSETQ. There are 17 residues in the CDR3. Losses at the gene ends were 4 bases for V and 5 bases for J; bases not matched to a gene: 15. The DNA for the CDR3 is TGCGCCAGCAGCCAACTACTGGACAGGTTCGGGAACAATGAGCAGTTCTTC. Amino acids: CASSQLLDRFGNNEQFF.

Comments on this clonotype: One end of the junction does not line up with germline, which may come from a read error. This chain joins TRBV5-1 and TRBJ2-7; the match to TRBD1 covers 7 bases. This CDR3 spans 15 amino acids. Looked up from germline, CDR1 is SGHRS and CDR2 is YFSETQ. This CDR3 is CAGSLADRERYEQYF. CDR3 coding DNA: TGCGCCGGCAGCTTGGCCGACAGGGAGAGGTACGAGCAGTACTTC.

This clonotype showed up just a few times. The chain combines TRBV7-2 with TRBJ2-5, with a weak D call TRBD2 (7 bases). Germline lookup yields CDR1 SGHTA and CDR2 FQGNSA. V gave up 0 bases and J gave up 5 bases, with 16 bases separating them. The CDR3 contains 16 residues. CDR3 nucleotide sequence: TGTGCCAGCAGCTTAGCTCCAGGGAAGGGGGGGGAGACCCAGTACTTC. Translation: CASSLAPGKGGETQYF.

The chain uses TRBV20-1 and TRBJ2-1, with D hard to call. This CDR3 spans 11 amino acids. The V gene lost 7 bases and the J gene lost 13 bases, with 17 bases spanning the gap. CDR1 is DFQATT, CDR2 SNEGSKA, per germline (reference sequence). CDR3 sequence reads: CSVQLASRQFF. The CDR3 region has the DNA TGCAGTGTCCAACTTGCGAGTCGTCAGTTCTTC.

As concerns this clonotype: A read error may produce the germline difference seen at one junction end. The chain links TRBV5-1 to TRBJ2-2, with a possible D match to TRBD2 (7 bases). The CDR3 is 15 residues long. Germline V gene data show CDR1 as SGHRS and CDR2 as YFSETQ. The CDR3 region is CASSPKGGGTGELFF. CDR3 sequence (DNA): TGCGCCAGCAGCCCCAAGGGGGGGGGCACCGGGGAACTGTTTTTT. Together with reference TRBV5-1 and TRBJ2-2, the CDR3 gives the full variable domain: KAGVTQTPRYLIKTRGQQVTLSCSPISGHRSVSWYQQTPGQGLQFLFEYFSETQRNKGNFPGRFSGRQFSNSRSEMNVSTLELGDSALYLCASSPKGGGTGELFFGEGSRLTVL.

The chain combines TRBV5-5 with TRBJ2-3; D is possibly TRBD2 (6 bases). Germline CDR1 reads SGHKS; CDR2 reads YYEKEE (reference sequence). This CDR3 contains 17 residues. V was shortened by 0 bases and J by 2 bases, with 16 bases between the two germline ends. CDR3 in DNA: TGTGCCAGCAGCTTGGCTACCCGGGACTGGTACACAGATACGCAGTATTTT. This gives the protein CASSLATRDWYTDTQYF.

The chain employs TRBV2 and TRBJ2-5; TRBD1 matches 9 bases. The better agreement between TRBJ2-7 and the DNA end casts doubt on the J call. Germline loops: CDR1 SNHLY, CDR2 FYNNEI. This CDR3 is 14 amino acids long. The CDR3 nucleotides read TGTGCCAGCAGCGCGACAGGGGGGAGATACGAGCAGTACTTC. Translated: CASSATGGRYEQYF.

The chain links TRBV6-2 or TRBV6-3 to TRBJ2-2; 7 nucleotides agree with TRBD1. V gave up 6 bases and J gave up 2 bases; unmatched junction bases: 3. The germline V gene has CDR1 MNHEY and CDR2 SVGEGT. This CDR3 spans 14 amino acids. The CDR3 here is CASRGTANTGELFF. The CDR3 nucleotides are TGTGCCAGCAGAGGGACAGCAAACACCGGGGAGCTGTTTTTT.

The gene calls are TRBV7-2 and TRBJ2-1; 7 bases are shared with TRBD2. Germline CDR1 is SGHTA and CDR2 is FQGNSA. V lost 8 bases, J lost 8 bases, and 9 bases stayed unmatched. The CDR3 covers 13 residues. The CDR3 bases are TGTGCCAGCCTCGTGGCGGGAGTTCATGAGCAGTTCTTC. Translating it yields CASLVAGVHEQFF.

This clonotype showed up just once. The chain employs TRBV6-5 and TRBJ1-2; D not resolved. V was cut by 0 bases and J by 0 bases, with 14 bases left in between. The germline V gene encodes CDR1 MNHEY and CDR2 SVGAGI. This CDR3 spans 17 amino acids. CDR3 sequence: CASSYSETRGSNYGYTF. The CDR3 DNA follows: TGTGCCAGCAGTTACTCGGAGACCAGAGGGTCTAACTATGGCTACACCTTC.

This clonotype was seen only a few times. This sequence joins TRBV28 and TRBJ2-7, with 12 bases aligning to TRBD2. There are 15 residues in the CDR3. V was pared by 6 bases and J by 3 bases, with 6 bases of the junction left unmatched. CDR1 is MDHEN and CDR2 is SYDVKM in the germline V gene. For the CDR3, the DNA is TGTGCCAGCAGCCCACTAGCGGGAGGTCACTACGAGCAGTACTTC. Its protein is CASSPLAGGHYEQYF.

The V gene is TRBV10-3, the J gene TRBJ2-5; possibly TRBD2 for D (5 bases). From germline, CDR1 is ENHRY and CDR2 SYGVKD. The CDR3 has 14 amino acids. Trimming took 2 bases from V and 0 from J, leaving 7 bases between them. CDR3 in amino acids: CAISEGLNQETQYF. CDR3 DNA: TGTGCCATCAGTGAGGGACTGAACCAAGAGACCCAGTACTTC.

The rearrangement uses TRBV2 and TRBJ1-1, with 7 bases lining up with TRBD1. Germline assignment: CDR1 SNHLY and CDR2 FYNNEI. V shed 2 bases, J shed 3 bases, and the junction held 6 bases outside the gene matches. CDR3 length: 15 residues. The CDR3 loop reads CASSERRQGDTEAFF. The CDR3 DNA is TGTGCCAGCAGTGAAAGGAGACAGGGAGACACTGAAGCTTTCTTT.

V usage is TRBV3-1 and J usage is TRBJ2-5; D possibly corresponds to TRBD1 (7 bases). The tail of the sequence fits TRBJ2-7 better, so the J call may be wrong. Germline lookup yields CDR1 LGHDT and CDR2 YNNKEL (reference sequence). This CDR3 region has 15 residues. The CDR3 loop reads CASSQVAGQIYEQYF. The CDR3, as DNA: TGTGCCAGCAGCCAAGTCGCGGGACAGATCTACGAGCAGTACTTC.

This clonotype has only a few counts. V gene TRBV6-1 combines with J gene TRBJ2-4, with 10 bases matching TRBD1. With 8 bases clipped from V and 4 bases from J, the junction kept 14 bases outside the gene matches. Germline loops: CDR1 MNHNS, CDR2 SASEGT. The CDR3 is 17 residues long. CDR3 sequence reads: CASCLPGQGEIKNIQYF. DNA for the CDR3: TGTGCCAGCTGCCTCCCAGGACAGGGGGAAATTAAAAACATTCAGTACTTC.

The count of this clonotype is one. One junction end does not reproduce the germline sequence, and a read error may be involved. The chain combines TRBV12-3 or TRBV12-4 with TRBJ1-6; TRBD1 matches at 10 bases. The CDR3 consists of 15 residues. CDR3 DNA: TGTGCCGGCAGCTCCGGACAGGGGGGAAATTCACCCCTCCACTTT. It yields the protein CAGSSGQGGNSPLHF.

This clonotype was seen just once. Relative to the germline gene, one junction end is altered; a read error may explain this. The chain has TRBV14 and TRBJ2-7, with TRBD1 matching 8 bases. Germline-derived CDR1 and CDR2 are SGHDN and FVKESK. This CDR3 is built from 15 residues. The CDR3 DNA is TGTGCCGGCAGCCATAGACAGGGGAGGTCCTACGAGCAGTACTTC. It encodes CAGSHRQGRSYEQYF.

The table lists this clonotype with many counts. This chain connects TRBV9 to TRBJ2-7, with TRBD1 matching over 11 bases. The trim removed 3 bases at V and 3 bases at J, leaving 5 bases unmatched. Germline lookup yields CDR1 SGDLS and CDR2 YYNGEE. This CDR3 comprises 15 residues. The CDR3 loop is CASSAGTGGNYEQYF. The CDR3 DNA reads as TGTGCCAGCAGCGCCGGGACAGGGGGTAACTACGAGCAGTACTTC.